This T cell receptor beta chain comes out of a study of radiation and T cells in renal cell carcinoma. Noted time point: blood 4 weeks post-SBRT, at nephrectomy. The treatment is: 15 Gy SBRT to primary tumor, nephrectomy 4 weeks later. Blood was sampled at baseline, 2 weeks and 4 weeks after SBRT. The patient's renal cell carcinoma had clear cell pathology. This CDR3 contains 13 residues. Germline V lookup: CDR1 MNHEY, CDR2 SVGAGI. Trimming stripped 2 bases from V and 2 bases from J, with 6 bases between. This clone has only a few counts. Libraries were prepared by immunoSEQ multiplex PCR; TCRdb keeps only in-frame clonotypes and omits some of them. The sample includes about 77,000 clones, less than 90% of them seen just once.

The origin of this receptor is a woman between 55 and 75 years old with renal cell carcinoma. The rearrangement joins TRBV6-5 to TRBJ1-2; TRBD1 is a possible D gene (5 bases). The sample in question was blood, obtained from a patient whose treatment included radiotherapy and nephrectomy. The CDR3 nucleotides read TGTGCCAGCAGTTACGGGACCAACTATGGCTACACCTTC. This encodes CASSYGTNYGYTF.